These 32 T cell receptor beta chains were all obtained from the same sample, sequenced in a study of T cell responses to AZD1222 COVID-19 vaccine. This table comes from immunoSEQ multiplex PCR, and its TCRdb copy is limited to in-frame clones, with some not included. Here the sample spans around 91,000 clones, 70% to 90% being singletons. Material: peripheral blood, obtained on day 0 of AZD1222 vaccination. The receptors were gathered from an adult in good health.

The rearrangement uses TRBV4-1 and TRBJ1-6, with TRBD1 matching 7 bases. CDR3 length: 16 residues. In germline, CDR1 is MGHRA, CDR2 YSYEKL. Losses at the gene ends were 2 bases for V and 2 bases for J; bases not matched to a gene: 3. CDR3 sequence: CASSQRQGAYNSPLHF. The CDR3 region has the DNA TGCGCCAGCAGCCAACGGCAGGGGGCCTATAATTCACCCCTCCACTTT.

The chain couples TRBV12-3 or TRBV12-4 to TRBJ1-1, with D possibly matching TRBD1 (5 bases). The V end was cut by 6 bases, the J end by 3 bases, with 8 bases between. This CDR3 contains 12 residues. This CDR3 is CASSDSYTEAFF. The CDR3 DNA reads TGTGCCAGCAGCGACAGTTACACTGAAGCTTTCTTT.

The chain uses TRBV18 and TRBJ1-1; D gene ambiguous. Germline CDR1 KGHSH, CDR2 LQKENI. The CDR3 runs to 12 residues. The germline V and J ends were trimmed by 6 bases and 7 bases, with 12 bases remaining between them. The CDR3 loop reads CASSTMQVEAFF. CDR3 DNA sequence: TGTGCCAGCTCGACGATGCAGGTTGAAGCTTTCTTT.

The rearrangement links TRBV6-6 to TRBJ1-2; the match to TRBD1 covers 7 bases. The trim removed 5 bases at V and 2 bases at J, leaving 5 bases unmatched. Germline V gene lookup returns CDR1 MNHNY and CDR2 SVGAGI (reference sequence). The CDR3 sequence is 14 residues long. The CDR3 region has the DNA TGTGCCAGCAGTCCCCCGGGACAGAACTATGGCTACACCTTC. Amino acids: CASSPPGQNYGYTF.

The chain is built from TRBV2 and TRBJ2-5; D uncertain. Germline V gene lookup returns CDR1 SNHLY and CDR2 FYNNEI. The CDR3 contains 14 residues. The V end was cut by 1 base, the J end by 4 bases, with 10 bases between. CDR3 bases: TGTGCCAGCAGTGAAGTGAACAGCCGAGAGACCCAGTACTTC. Its translation is CASSEVNSRETQYF. Based on the CDR3 plus reference TRBV2 and TRBJ2-5, the full variable domain is EPEVTQTPSHQVTQMGQEVILRCVPISNHLYFYWYRQILGQKVEFLVSFYNNEISEKSEIFDDQFSVERPDGSNFTLKIRSTKLEDSAMYFCASSEVNSRETQYFGPGTRLLVL.

The V and J genes are TRBV11-2 and TRBJ2-5, with 11 bases aligning to TRBD2. CDR3 length: 18 amino acids. Trimming removed 1 base from V and 1 base from J; junction bases left unmatched: 8. Germline assignment: CDR1 SGHAT and CDR2 FQNNGV. CDR3: CASSLVWGLAGGQETQYF. In nucleotides, the CDR3 is TGTGCCAGCAGCTTAGTCTGGGGGCTAGCGGGAGGCCAAGAGACCCAGTACTTC.

The chain's CDR3 is CASSPLRGRNTIYF. CDR3 DNA: TGTGCCAGCAGCCCACTCCGGGGGAGAAACACCATATATTTT. J is TRBJ1-3 and V is TRBV6-5; weak D call: TRBD1 (5 bases). CDR1 is MNHEY and CDR2 is SVGAGI in the germline V gene. The V gene lost 6 bases and the J gene lost 5 bases, with 14 bases spanning the gap. The CDR3 runs 14 residues.

This chain joins TRBV19 and TRBJ1-1; D gene unclear. This CDR3 is built from 14 residues. Germline CDR1 is LNHDA and CDR2 is SQIVND (reference sequence). The V and J ends lost 4 bases and 0 bases respectively, with 9 bases between them. The CDR3 bases are TGTGCCAGTAGTAGGGCAGGCGTGAACACTGAAGCTTTCTTT. Its protein is CASSRAGVNTEAFF.

V usage is TRBV11-1 and J usage is TRBJ2-1, with D possibly being TRBD2 (5 bases). V was trimmed by 5 bases and J by 7 bases, leaving 18 bases between them. Germline V gives CDR1 SGHAT, CDR2 FQDESV (reference sequence). CDR3 size: 15 residues. In DNA, the CDR3 is TGTGCCAGCAGCCTCCCGGGCGGGTCCAATAATGAGCAGTTCTTC. This encodes CASSLPGGSNNEQFF.

V gene TRBV9 combines with J gene TRBJ1-3; D is undetermined. Germline values: CDR1 SGDLS, CDR2 YYNGEE. This CDR3 has 15 residues. V gave up 1 base and J gave up 4 bases, with 12 bases separating them. The CDR3 here is CASSVSPQAGNTIYF. The CDR3 coding sequence is TGTGCCAGCAGCGTATCGCCCCAGGCCGGAAACACCATATATTTT.

The chain recombines TRBV19 with TRBJ1-5, with D unresolved. Germline loops: CDR1 LNHDA, CDR2 SQIVND (reference sequence). The V end lost 2 bases, the J end lost 3 bases, and 5 bases lay between the germline ends. This CDR3 has 13 amino acids. In DNA, the CDR3 is TGTGCCAGTAGTATAAGCACCAATCAGCCCCAGCATTTT. Its protein product is CASSISTNQPQHF. Full variable domain (rest looked up from reference TRBV19 and TRBJ1-5): DGGITQSPKYLFRKEGQNVTLSCEQNLNHDAMYWYRQDPGQGLRLIYYSQIVNDFQKGDIAEGYSVSREKKESFPLTVTSAQKNPTAFYLCASSISTNQPQHFGDGTRLSIL.

The chain joins TRBV4-3 to TRBJ2-4; unclear D gene. In germline, CDR1 is LGHNA, CDR2 YSLEER. Trimming cost V 0 bases and J 0 bases, with 3 bases left between them. CDR3 length equals 14 residues. CDR3 sequence (DNA): TGCGCCAGCAGCCAAGAGGTAGCCAAAAACATTCAGTACTTC. Translating gives CASSQEVAKNIQYF.

This clone is a singleton in its sample. This chain links TRBV7-3 with TRBJ2-7; no definite D call. V was trimmed by 5 bases and J by 0 bases, leaving 11 bases between them. Germline V CDR1 and CDR2: SGHTA, FQGTGA. The CDR3 contains 14 residues. The CDR3 spells CASSPGGFSYEQYF. In nucleotides, the CDR3 is TGTGCCAGCAGCCCCGGTGGGTTCTCCTACGAGCAGTACTTC.

V gene TRBV7-2 combines with J gene TRBJ1-4; TRBD1 is a possible D gene (5 bases). The CDR3 spans 16 residues. Trimming pared 5 bases from V and 5 bases from J, leaving 18 bases between. Per the germline V gene, CDR1 is SGHTA and CDR2 is FQGNSA. CDR3 DNA: TGTGCCAGCAGCCCCCGACAGCCAAGTACAAATGAAAAACTGTTTTTT. Translated: CASSPRQPSTNEKLFF.

This chain links TRBV19 with TRBJ1-1, with 12 bases lining up with TRBD1. V was pared by 7 bases and J by 9 bases, with 15 bases of the junction left unmatched. CDR3 length equals 16 residues. Germline CDR1 LNHDA, CDR2 SQIVND (reference sequence). The CDR3 region has the DNA TGTGCCAGTAACAAGGGACAGGGGGCGCCTCGGGGTAAAGCTTTCTTT. It codes for CASNKGQGAPRGKAFF. Filled out from reference TRBV19 and TRBJ1-1, the complete variable domain reads DGGITQSPKYLFRKEGQNVTLSCEQNLNHDAMYWYRQDPGQGLRLIYYSQIVNDFQKGDIAEGYSVSREKKESFPLTVTSAQKNPTAFYLCASNKGQGAPRGKAFFGQGTRLTVV.

This clone was detected only once. The chain joins TRBV6-6 to TRBJ1-4, with TRBD1 matching 8 bases. Germline V gene data show CDR1 as MNHNY and CDR2 as SVGAGI (reference sequence). The CDR3 sequence is 15 residues long. V lost 5 bases and J lost 5; bases outside the gene matches: 7. The CDR3 DNA reads TGTGCCAGCAGTGCCCAGGGGGCGCCGAATGAAAAACTGTTTTTT. It specifies CASSAQGAPNEKLFF.

V usage is TRBV28 and J usage is TRBJ1-2; no clear D gene. V was cut by 2 bases and J by 5 bases, with 15 bases left in between. The germline V gene encodes CDR1 MDHEN and CDR2 SYDVKM. CDR3 size: 15 residues. Here the CDR3 reads CASSLRFLPGYGYTF. In nucleotides, the CDR3 is TGTGCCAGCAGTTTAAGGTTTTTACCCGGATATGGCTACACCTTC.

The rearrangement joins TRBV28 to TRBJ2-5; D perhaps matches TRBD2 (6 bases). Germline CDR1 reads MDHEN; CDR2 reads SYDVKM. The V end lost 6 bases, the J end lost 4 bases, and 15 bases lay between the germline ends. The CDR3 runs to 14 residues. CDR3 nucleotides: TGTGCCAGCAGCCGGGACTCAGGACGAGAGACCCAGTACTTC. Its protein is CASSRDSGRETQYF. The full variable domain, completed using reference TRBV28 and TRBJ2-5, is DVKVTQSSRYLVKRTGEKVFLECVQDMDHENMFWYRQDPGLGLRLIYFSYDVKMKEKGDIPEGYSVSREKKERFSLILESASTNQTSMYLCASSRDSGRETQYFGPGTRLLVL.

CDR3 bases: TGTGCCAGCAGCCCCTCTAGCGGGAGGCTGAACGGGGAGCTGTTTTTT. Its translation is CASSPSSGRLNGELFF. The chain uses TRBV7-2 and TRBJ2-2; 11 bases are a match to TRBD2. The germline V gene has CDR1 SGHTA and CDR2 FQGNSA. The CDR3 extends over 16 amino acids. After removal of 5 bases from V and 7 bases from J, the junction contained 9 bases not matched to a gene. The complete variable domain, with remaining parts taken from reference TRBV7-2 and TRBJ2-2, reads GAGVSQSPSNKVTEKGKDVELRCDPISGHTALYWYRQSLGQGLEFLIYFQGNSAPDKSGLPSDRFSAERTGGSVSTLTIQRTQQEDSAVYLCASSPSSGRLNGELFFGEGSRLTVL.

This chain links TRBV5-1 with TRBJ1-5; D ambiguous. V shed 2 bases and J shed 3 bases, with 9 bases lying between them. Per the germline V gene, CDR1 is SGHRS and CDR2 is YFSETQ. This CDR3 region has 14 residues. The CDR3 DNA reads TGCGCCAGCAGCTTAGGTACGGACAATCAGCCCCAGCATTTT. It translates to CASSLGTDNQPQHF.

The chain has TRBV6-5 and TRBJ2-7, with a weak D call TRBD1 (8 bases). Germline loops: CDR1 MNHEY, CDR2 SVGAGI. V lost 5 bases and J lost 4, with 15 bases in between. This CDR3 spans 14 amino acids. CDR3 residues: CASSHQQGGYEQYF. CDR3 sequence (DNA): TGTGCCAGCAGTCACCAACAGGGGGGGTACGAGCAGTACTTC.

The CDR3 protein is CASTSRQGNEQFF. CDR3 DNA: TGTGCCAGCACCTCCCGTCAGGGAAATGAGCAGTTCTTC. The genes are TRBV6-5 and TRBJ2-1, with D possibly matching TRBD1 (5 bases). The V and J ends lost 7 bases and 7 bases respectively, with 14 bases between them. The CDR3 spans 13 residues. Germline loops: CDR1 MNHEY, CDR2 SVGAGI.

The chain uses TRBV5-1 and TRBJ2-1; unclear D gene. The V gene lost 4 bases and the J gene lost 0 bases, with 11 bases spanning the gap. Per the germline V gene, CDR1 is SGHRS and CDR2 is YFSETQ. The CDR3 sequence is 15 residues long. The CDR3 nucleotides read TGCGCCAGCAGCCCGACTCCTTACTCCTACAATGAGCAGTTCTTC. This translates into CASSPTPYSYNEQFF.

This clone was found once. J is TRBJ2-3 and V is TRBV7-2; D gene ambiguous. The CDR3 contains 15 residues. The V end lost 1 base, the J end lost 0 bases, and 8 bases lay between the germline ends. Germline lookup yields CDR1 SGHTA and CDR2 FQGNSA. CDR3 sequence reads: CASSLVRLSTDTQYF. The CDR3 DNA reads TGTGCCAGCAGCTTAGTACGACTTAGCACAGATACGCAGTATTTT.

This clone was seen once. CDR3 amino acids: CASSPTGGRYEQYF. CDR3 coding DNA: TGTGCCAGCAGCCCGACAGGGGGCAGGTACGAGCAGTACTTC. This chain connects TRBV28 to TRBJ2-7; 10 positions match TRBD1. The V segment lost 6 bases and the J segment 4 bases; nucleotides outside the gene matches: 6. Germline assignment: CDR1 MDHEN and CDR2 SYDVKM. This CDR3 comprises 14 residues.

The chain recombines TRBV7-3 with TRBJ2-1, with D perhaps matching TRBD1 (5 bases). The CDR3 loop spans 14 amino acids. V lost 4 bases, J lost 1 base, and 8 bases lay in between. The germline gives CDR1 SGHTA, CDR2 FQGTGA. The CDR3, as DNA: TGTGCCAGCAGCTCGCAGGGTTCCTACAATGAGCAGTTCTTC. Amino acids: CASSSQGSYNEQFF.

This chain joins TRBV3-1 (or the pseudogene TRBV3-2) and TRBJ1-1; 9 nucleotides agree with TRBD1. After removal of 4 bases from V and 0 bases from J, the junction contained 12 bases not matched to a gene. In germline, CDR1 is LGHDT, CDR2 YNNKEL (reference sequence). This CDR3 region has 18 residues. This CDR3 is CASSLPGQGLSLNTEAFF. The CDR3 DNA reads TGTGCCAGCAGCCTCCCGGGACAGGGCCTTTCATTGAACACTGAAGCTTTCTTT.

The chain has TRBV10-3 and TRBJ2-7; 8 bases agree with TRBD1. The germline gives CDR1 ENHRY, CDR2 SYGVKD. Germline trimming cut 4 bases from V and 2 bases from J; bases unmatched to any gene: 7. The CDR3 consists of 15 residues. CDR3 bases: TGTGCCATCAGTGTTCAGCAGGGGGCCACCTACGAGCAGTACTTC. Protein product: CAISVQQGATYEQYF.

This clone was seen only a few times. This chain joins TRBV5-1 and TRBJ1-3; the D is unclear. V shed 0 bases and J shed 4 bases, with 14 bases lying between them. Germline V CDR1 and CDR2: SGHRS, YFSETQ. The CDR3 length is 16 residues. The CDR3 reads CASSLAGTPGGNTIYF. CDR3 in DNA: TGCGCCAGCAGCTTGGCCGGCACGCCGGGGGGAAACACCATATATTTT.

This sequence joins TRBV29-1 and TRBJ2-7; 9 bases align to TRBD1. Trimming cost V 6 bases and J 7 bases; bases outside gene matches: 7. The length of the CDR3 is 12 residues. Germline assignment: CDR1 SQVTM and CDR2 ANQGSEA. The CDR3 sequence is CSVVGTGWEQYF. DNA of the CDR3: TGCAGCGTCGTCGGGACAGGGTGGGAGCAGTACTTC.

J is TRBJ1-1 and V is TRBV7-2; 7 bases match TRBD1. CDR1 and CDR2 (germline): SGHTA, FQGNSA. After removal of 5 bases from V and 1 base from J, the junction contained 4 bases not matched to a gene. This CDR3 region has 14 residues. This CDR3 reads CASSPRTGNTEAFF. CDR3 DNA sequence: TGTGCCAGCAGCCCCAGGACAGGGAACACTGAAGCTTTCTTT.

This clone appeared a single time. V and J are TRBV7-2 and TRBJ1-1, with D possibly TRBD1 on 6 matching bases. CDR3 length: 14 amino acids. CDR1 and CDR2 from the germline V gene are SGHTA and FQGNSA. The ends were cut back, 2 bases at V and 5 bases at J, with 12 bases in the middle. This CDR3 is CASSLQGSGTEAFF. In DNA form, the CDR3 reads TGTGCCAGCAGCTTACAGGGGTCAGGGACTGAAGCTTTCTTT.